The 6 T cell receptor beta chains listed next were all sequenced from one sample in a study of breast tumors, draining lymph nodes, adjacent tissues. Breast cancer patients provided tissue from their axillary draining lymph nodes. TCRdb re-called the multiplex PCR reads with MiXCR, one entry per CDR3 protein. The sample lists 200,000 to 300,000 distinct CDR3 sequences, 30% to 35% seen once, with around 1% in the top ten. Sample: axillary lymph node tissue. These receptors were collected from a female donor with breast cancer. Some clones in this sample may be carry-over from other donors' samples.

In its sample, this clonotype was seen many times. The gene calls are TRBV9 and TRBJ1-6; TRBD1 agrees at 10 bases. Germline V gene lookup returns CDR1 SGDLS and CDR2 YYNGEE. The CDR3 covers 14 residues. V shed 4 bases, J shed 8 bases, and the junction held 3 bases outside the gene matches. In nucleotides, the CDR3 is TGTGCCAGCAGCTTCGGGACAGGGGATTCACCCCTCCACTTT. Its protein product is CASSFGTGDSPLHF.

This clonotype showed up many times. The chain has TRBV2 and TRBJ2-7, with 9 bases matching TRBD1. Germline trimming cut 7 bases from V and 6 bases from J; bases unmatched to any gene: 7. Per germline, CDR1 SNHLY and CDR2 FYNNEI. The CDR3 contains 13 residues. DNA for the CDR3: TGTGCCAGCACCGGGGACAGGGTCGGCGAGCAGTACTTC. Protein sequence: CASTGDRVGEQYF.

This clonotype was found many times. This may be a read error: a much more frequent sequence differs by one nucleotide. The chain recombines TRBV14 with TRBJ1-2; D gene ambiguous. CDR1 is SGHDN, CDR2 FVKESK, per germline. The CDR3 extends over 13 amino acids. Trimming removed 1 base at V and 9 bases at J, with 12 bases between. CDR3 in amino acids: CASSQAVGPSYTF. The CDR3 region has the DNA TGTGCCAGCAGCCAAGCGGTAGGACCTAGCTACACCTTC.

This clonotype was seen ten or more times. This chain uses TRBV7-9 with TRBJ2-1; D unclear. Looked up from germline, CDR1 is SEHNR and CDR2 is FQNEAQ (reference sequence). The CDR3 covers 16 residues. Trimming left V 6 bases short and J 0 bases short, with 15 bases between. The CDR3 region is CASRQSDRSSYNEQFF. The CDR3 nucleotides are TGTGCCAGCAGGCAATCGGATCGGAGCTCCTACAATGAGCAGTTCTTC. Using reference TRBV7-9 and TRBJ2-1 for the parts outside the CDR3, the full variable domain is DTGVSQNPRHKITKRGQNVTFRCDPISEHNRLYWYRQTLGQGPEFLTYFQNEAQLEKSRLLSDRFSAERPKGSFSTLEIQRTEQGDSAMYLCASRQSDRSSYNEQFFGPGTRLTVL.

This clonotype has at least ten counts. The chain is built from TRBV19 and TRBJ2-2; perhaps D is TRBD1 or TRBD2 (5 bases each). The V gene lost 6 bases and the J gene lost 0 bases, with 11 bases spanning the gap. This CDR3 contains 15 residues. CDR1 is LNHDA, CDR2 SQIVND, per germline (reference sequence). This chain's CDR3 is CASSQGPANTGELFF. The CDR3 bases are TGTGCCAGTAGCCAGGGACCGGCGAACACCGGGGAGCTGTTTTTT.

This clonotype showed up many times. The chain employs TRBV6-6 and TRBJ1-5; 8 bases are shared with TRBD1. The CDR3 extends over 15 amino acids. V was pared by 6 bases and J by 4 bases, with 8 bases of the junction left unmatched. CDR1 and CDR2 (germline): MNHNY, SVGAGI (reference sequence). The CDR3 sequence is CASRAGQGDNQPQHF. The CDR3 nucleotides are TGTGCCAGCAGGGCTGGACAGGGTGATAATCAGCCCCAGCATTTT.